This T cell receptor (beta chain) was sequenced during a study of cytomegalovirus exposure and HLA in healthy donors. Study-level points and caveats: Within the approximately 110 validation repertoires, first-cohort TCR clusters tended to co-occur, according to a later analysis. According to the study, around 160 TCR beta chains were cytomegalovirus-associated. In vitro, three CMV-associated chains proved specific for CMV antigens. Among TCR sequences, most were rare, though some public TCRs appeared in many donors.

The CDR3 loop spans 13 amino acids. CDR1 and CDR2 from the germline V gene are SNHLY and FYNNEI. Trimming removed 5 bases from V and 6 bases from J; junction bases left unmatched: 5. This clone was detected once. Its antigen remains unknown. Clones were read by immunoSEQ multiplex PCR, and TCRdb kept only the in-frame ones, dropping some. The profile shows fewer than 120,000 clones, roughly 88% of them singletons. The specimen sequenced was PBMCs. This chain connects TRBV2 to TRBJ2-3; TRBD1 aligns across 7 bases. This clonotype originated in a woman aged 25 to 39 in good health and CMV-seropositive. The CDR3 sequence is CASSRQGWDTQYF. The CDR3 nucleotides read TGTGCCAGCAGTCGACAGGGTTGGGATACGCAGTATTTT. Using reference TRBV2 and TRBJ2-3 for the parts outside the CDR3, the full variable domain is EPEVTQTPSHQVTQMGQEVILRCVPISNHLYFYWYRQILGQKVEFLVSFYNNEISEKSEIFDDQFSVERPDGSNFTLKIRSTKLEDSAMYFCASSRQGWDTQYFGPGTRLTVL.